This T cell receptor (beta chain) was identified in a study of T cell responses to AZD1222 COVID-19 vaccine. Note on this clone: Its antigen remains unidentified.

V dropped 5 bases and J dropped 3; count of bases not matched to a gene: 7. Germline V gene sequence: CDR1 SEHNR, CDR2 FQNEAQ (reference sequence). The CDR3 spans 16 residues. Study observations and caveats: Among AZD1222 vaccinees, only 5 to 7 were seropositive at baseline.

Data came from immunoSEQ multiplex PCR; TCRdb stores just in-frame clones and leaves some out. The sample lists around 99,000 clones; nearly 90% were seen once. The TCR comes from an adult in good health. The V call is TRBV7-9, the J call TRBJ1-6; 7 nucleotides line up with TRBD1. The sequencing used peripheral blood, collected on day 0 of AZD1222 vaccination. CDR3 bases: TGTGCCAGCAGCCCTGACAGGGACTTCTATAATTCACCCCTCCACTTT. Translated, it gives CASSPDRDFYNSPLHF.